The rows below give T cell receptor beta chains drawn from one sample of a study of graft-versus-host responses after intestinal transplantation. Their antigen targets remain unknown. Sequencing was performed with immunoSEQ multiplex PCR; in TCRdb, only in-frame clones are kept and a portion is missing. Among some 110,000 clones listed, 85% to 95% were seen once. The source material was unstimulated CD8+ T cells sorted from spleen or lymph node cells, sampled before transplant. These receptors were taken from a human donor who was the organ donor for an intestinal transplant. The CDR3 runs from the conserved cysteine through the conserved F or W. Fields, in order: D gene, clone size, J gene, V gene, CDR3 DNA, CDR3 protein. The D gene is left open where the match is weak. Clone size is stated in some rows and not others, as once, few, many or a class when expanded.

.	.	TRBJ2-2	TRBV6-5	TGTGCCAGCACGACAGCGAACACCGGGGAGCTGTTTTTT	CASTTANTGELFF
.	once	TRBJ2-5	TRBV21-1	TGTGCCAGCAGCAAACAGGGAGAGACCCAGTACTTC	CASSKQGETQYF
.	few	TRBJ1-3	TRBV7-2	TGTGCCAGCAGCGTCGAAGGGGGGGTTTACCTGGGGAACACCATATATTTT	CASSVEGGVYLGNTIYF
.	.	TRBJ1-1	TRBV6-1	TGTGCCAGCAGCGGGACATTGAACACTGAAGCTTTCTTT	CASSGTLNTEAFF
.	.	TRBJ1-5	TRBV10-2	TGCGCCAGCAGGGAAGGGGGAAATCAGCCCCAGCATTTT	CASREGGNQPQHF
TRBD2	.	TRBJ2-1	TRBV10-2	TGCGCCAGCAGGCTAGCGGGAGGAAGATCCTACAATGAGCAGTTCTTC	CASRLAGGRSYNEQFF
.	.	TRBJ2-1	TRBV4-1	TGCGCCAGCAGCCAAATCGGGAATGAGCAGTTCTTC	CASSQIGNEQFF
.	.	TRBJ1-2	TRBV7-6	TGTGCCAGCAGCTTAGGGTCTGAGGAGATCCCTTCCCTCTATGGCTACACCTTC	CASSLGSEEIPSLYGYTF
TRBD2	.	TRBJ2-3	TRBV9	TGTGCCAGCAGCGTAGGGACTAGCGGGAGAACAGATACGCAGTATTTT	CASSVGTSGRTDTQYF
TRBD2	.	TRBJ2-3	TRBV7-9	TGTGCCAGCAGCTCCCCGGTTAGCGGGTATAGCACAGATACGCAGTATTTT	CASSSPVSGYSTDTQYF
.	.	TRBJ1-4	TRBV21-1	TGTGCCAGCAGCTACAACCGGGAGGGAGGGAATGAAAAACTGTTTTTT	CASSYNREGGNEKLFF
.	.	TRBJ1-4	TRBV9	TGTGCCAGCAGCCGATCGGGGGCGCTGAATGAAAAACTGTTTTTT	CASSRSGALNEKLFF
TRBD1	.	TRBJ2-7	TRBV4-1	TGCGCCAGCAGCCAAGGGCCCGGACAGGGGGCCTACGAGCAGTACTTC	CASSQGPGQGAYEQYF
.	.	TRBJ1-1	TRBV11-1	TGTGCCAGCAGCTCGACGGGGGAAGCTTTCTTT	CASSSTGEAFF
.	once	TRBJ2-1	TRBV19	TGTGCCAGTAGTATATCTGGGCAGGGAAATGAGCAGTTCTTC	CASSISGQGNEQFF
.	.	TRBJ2-7	TRBV27	TGTGCCAGCAGTTTATCAAGGTCCTACGAGCAGTACTTC	CASSLSRSYEQYF
TRBD1	.	TRBJ2-7	TRBV6-6	TGTGCCAGCAGTTACGGACAGGGCTTTAAGTACGAGCAGTACTTC	CASSYGQGFKYEQYF
.	.	TRBJ2-7	TRBV7-9	TGTGCCAGCAGCTTATCTAGGAACGAGCAGTACTTC	CASSLSRNEQYF
.	.	TRBJ1-5	TRBV4-1	TGCGCCAGCAGCGTTGAGGGCCCTGAGAGCAATCAGCCCCAGCATTTT	CASSVEGPESNQPQHF
.	.	TRBJ1-1	TRBV7-9	TGTGCCAGCAGTATTAGGGGGGGCACTGAAGCTTTCTTT	CASSIRGGTEAFF
TRBD1	.	TRBJ1-1	TRBV2	TGTGCCAGCGTACAGGGGGCGGCTTTCTTT	CASVQGAAFF
.	.	TRBJ2-5	TRBV27	TGTGCCAGCAGGGAGGGGATCCAAGAGACCCAGTACTTC	CASREGIQETQYF
.	once	TRBJ2-7	TRBV7-9	TGTGCCAGCAGCTCGGGACTGGCGGAAGAGCAGTACTTC	CASSSGLAEEQYF
.	.	TRBJ1-1	TRBV11-1	TGTGCCAGCAGCTTTGGGGGGACTGAAGCTTTCTTT	CASSFGGTEAFF
.	.	TRBJ2-6	TRBV27	TGTGCCAGCAGCCCGGGGGCCAACGTCCTGACTTTC	CASSPGANVLTF
.	.	TRBJ2-6	TRBV21-1	TGTGCCAGCAGCAAAGCCGGGGGACCCTCTGGGGCCAACGTCCTGACTTTC	CASSKAGGPSGANVLTF
.	.	TRBJ2-1	TRBV7-8	TGTGCCAGCAGCCTCCGGCTGGCCAATGAGCAGTTCTTC	CASSLRLANEQFF
.	.	TRBJ1-5	TRBV6-6	TGTGCCATCAAAGACAGGATTTTTAGCAATCAGCCCCAGCATTTT	CAIKDRIFSNQPQHF
.	.	TRBJ2-1	TRBV9	TGTGCCAGCAGCGTAGGGGGGAAGAATGAGCAGTTCTTC	CASSVGGKNEQFF
TRBD1	.	TRBJ1-1	TRBV5-1	TGCGCCAGCAGCCTCGGGACAGCGGGGGAAGCTTTCTTT	CASSLGTAGEAFF
TRBD1	.	TRBJ2-7	TRBV4-2	TGTGCCAGCAGCCTAAGACAGGGGGGGACGGACGAGCAGTACTTC	CASSLRQGGTDEQYF
.	.	TRBJ2-1	TRBV4-1	TGCGCCAGCAGCCAGAACTATGAGCAGTTCTTC	CASSQNYEQFF
.	.	TRBJ2-5	TRBV19	TGTGCCAGTAGCCCGTTTTTGCGCCAAGAGACCCAGTACTTC	CASSPFLRQETQYF
.	.	TRBJ2-1	TRBV5-6	TGTGCCAGCAGCTTTTTAAGAGCGGCACCTTACAATGAGCAGTTCTTC	CASSFLRAAPYNEQFF
.	.	TRBJ2-2	TRBV30	TGTGCCTGGAGTAAATACCCCGGGGAGCTGTTTTTT	CAWSKYPGELFF
TRBD1	.	TRBJ2-5	TRBV10-3	TGTGCCATCAGTCACAGGGGGCCCTTCGGGGAGACCCAGTACTTC	CAISHRGPFGETQYF
TRBD1	.	TRBJ2-5	TRBV19	TGTGCCAGTAGTAGGGACCCCGGGACAGGGGCCACCCAGTACTTC	CASSRDPGTGATQYF